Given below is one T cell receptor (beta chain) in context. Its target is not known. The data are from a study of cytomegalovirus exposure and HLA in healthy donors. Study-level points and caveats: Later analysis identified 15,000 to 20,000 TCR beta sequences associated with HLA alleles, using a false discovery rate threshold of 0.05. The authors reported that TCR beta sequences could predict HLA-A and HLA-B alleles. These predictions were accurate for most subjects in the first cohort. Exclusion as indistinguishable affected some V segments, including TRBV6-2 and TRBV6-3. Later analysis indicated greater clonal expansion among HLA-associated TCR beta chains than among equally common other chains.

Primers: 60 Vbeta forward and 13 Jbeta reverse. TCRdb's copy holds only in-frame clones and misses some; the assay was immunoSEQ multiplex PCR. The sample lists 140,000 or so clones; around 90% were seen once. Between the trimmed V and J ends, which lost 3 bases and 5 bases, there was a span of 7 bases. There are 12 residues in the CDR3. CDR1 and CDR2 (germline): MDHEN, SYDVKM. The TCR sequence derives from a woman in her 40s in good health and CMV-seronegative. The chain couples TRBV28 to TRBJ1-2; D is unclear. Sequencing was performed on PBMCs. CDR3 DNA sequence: TGTGCCAGCAGTTTCGCGGGTTATGGCTACACCTTC. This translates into CASSFAGYGYTF.